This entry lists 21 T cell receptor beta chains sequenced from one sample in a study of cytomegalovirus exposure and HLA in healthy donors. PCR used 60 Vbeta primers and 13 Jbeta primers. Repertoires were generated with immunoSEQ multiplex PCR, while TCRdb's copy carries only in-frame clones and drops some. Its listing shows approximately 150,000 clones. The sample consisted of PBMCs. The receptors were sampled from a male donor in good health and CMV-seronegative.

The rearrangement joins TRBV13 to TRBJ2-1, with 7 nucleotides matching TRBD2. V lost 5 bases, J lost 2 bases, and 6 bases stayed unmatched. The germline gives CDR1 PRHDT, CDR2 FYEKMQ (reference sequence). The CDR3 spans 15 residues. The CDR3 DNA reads TGTGCCAGCAGCCCCCAGCGGGACCCCTACAATGAGCAGTTCTTC. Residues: CASSPQRDPYNEQFF.

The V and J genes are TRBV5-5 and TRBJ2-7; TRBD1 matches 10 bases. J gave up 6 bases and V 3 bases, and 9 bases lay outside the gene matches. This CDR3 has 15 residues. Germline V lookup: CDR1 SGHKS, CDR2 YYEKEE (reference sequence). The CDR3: CASSWGSGQGIEQYF. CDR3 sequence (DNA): TGTGCCAGCAGCTGGGGTTCGGGACAGGGGATCGAGCAGTACTTC.

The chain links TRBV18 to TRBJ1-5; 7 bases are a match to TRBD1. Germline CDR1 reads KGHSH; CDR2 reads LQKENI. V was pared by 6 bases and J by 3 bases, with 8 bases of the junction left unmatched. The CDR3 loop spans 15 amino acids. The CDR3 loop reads CASSLGQVPNQPQHF. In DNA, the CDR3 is TGTGCCAGCTCGCTTGGACAGGTCCCCAATCAGCCCCAGCATTTT.

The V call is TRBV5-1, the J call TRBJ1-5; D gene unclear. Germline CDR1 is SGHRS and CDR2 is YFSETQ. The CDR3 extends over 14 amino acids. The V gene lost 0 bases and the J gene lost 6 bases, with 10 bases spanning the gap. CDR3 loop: CASSLDGGSQPQHF. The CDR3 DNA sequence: TGCGCCAGCAGCTTGGACGGCGGTAGTCAGCCCCAGCATTTT.

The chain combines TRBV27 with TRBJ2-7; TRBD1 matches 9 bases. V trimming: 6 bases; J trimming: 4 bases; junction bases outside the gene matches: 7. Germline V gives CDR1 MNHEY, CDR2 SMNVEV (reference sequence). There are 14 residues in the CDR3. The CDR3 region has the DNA TGTGCCAGCAGCCCGACAGGGGGTCGGTACGAGCAGTACTTC. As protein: CASSPTGGRYEQYF.

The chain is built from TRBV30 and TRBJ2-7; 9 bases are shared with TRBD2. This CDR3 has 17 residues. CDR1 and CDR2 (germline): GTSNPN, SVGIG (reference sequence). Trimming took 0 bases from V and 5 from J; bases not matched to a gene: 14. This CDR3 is CAWSVIRTSEGPHEQYF. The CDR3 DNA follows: TGTGCCTGGAGTGTAATTCGGACTAGCGAGGGGCCACACGAGCAGTACTTC. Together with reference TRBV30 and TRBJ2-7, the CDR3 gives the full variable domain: SQTIHQWPATLVQPVGSPLSLECTVEGTSNPNLYWYRQAAGRGLQLLFYSVGIGQISSEVPQNLSASRPQDRQFILSSKKLLLSDSGFYLCAWSVIRTSEGPHEQYFGPGTRLTVT.

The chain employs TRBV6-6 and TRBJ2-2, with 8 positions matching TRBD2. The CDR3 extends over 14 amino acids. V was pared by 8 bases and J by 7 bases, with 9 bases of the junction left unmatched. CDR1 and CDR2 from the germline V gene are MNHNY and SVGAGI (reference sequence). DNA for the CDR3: TGTGCCAGCCGGACCGGGAGGGTAGGCGGGGAGCTGTTTTTT. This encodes CASRTGRVGGELFF.

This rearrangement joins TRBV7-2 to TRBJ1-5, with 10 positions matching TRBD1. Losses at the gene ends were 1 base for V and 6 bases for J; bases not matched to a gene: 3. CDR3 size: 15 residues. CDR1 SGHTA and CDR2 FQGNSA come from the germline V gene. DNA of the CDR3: TGTGCCAGCAGCTTAGGACAGGGGGCGGGTCAGCCCCAGCATTTT. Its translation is CASSLGQGAGQPQHF. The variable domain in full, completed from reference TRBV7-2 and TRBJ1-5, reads GAGVSQSPSNKVTEKGKDVELRCDPISGHTALYWYRQSLGQGLEFLIYFQGNSAPDKSGLPSDRFSAERTGGSVSTLTIQRTQQEDSAVYLCASSLGQGAGQPQHFGDGTRLSIL.

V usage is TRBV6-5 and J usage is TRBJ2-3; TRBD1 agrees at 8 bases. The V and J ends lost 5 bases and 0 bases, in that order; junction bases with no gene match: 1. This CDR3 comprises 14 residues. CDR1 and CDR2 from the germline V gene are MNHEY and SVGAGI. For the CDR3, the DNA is TGTGCCAGCAGTAGGGACAGGAGCACAGATACGCAGTATTTT. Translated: CASSRDRSTDTQYF.

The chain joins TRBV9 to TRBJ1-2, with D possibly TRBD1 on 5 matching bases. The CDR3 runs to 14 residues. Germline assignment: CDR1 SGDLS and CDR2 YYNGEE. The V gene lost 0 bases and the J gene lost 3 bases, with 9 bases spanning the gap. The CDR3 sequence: CASSVATADYGYTF. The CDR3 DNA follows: TGTGCCAGCAGCGTAGCGACAGCTGACTATGGCTACACCTTC.

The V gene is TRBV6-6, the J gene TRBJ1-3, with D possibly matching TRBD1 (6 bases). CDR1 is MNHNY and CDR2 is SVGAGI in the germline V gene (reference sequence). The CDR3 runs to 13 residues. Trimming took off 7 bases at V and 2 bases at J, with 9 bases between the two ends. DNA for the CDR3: TGTGCCAGCAAGGGGGATCCTGGAAACACCATATATTTT. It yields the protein CASKGDPGNTIYF.

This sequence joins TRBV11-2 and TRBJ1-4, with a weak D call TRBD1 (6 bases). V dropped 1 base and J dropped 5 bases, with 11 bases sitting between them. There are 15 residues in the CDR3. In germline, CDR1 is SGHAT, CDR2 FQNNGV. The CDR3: CASSLVRRGNEKLFF. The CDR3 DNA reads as TGTGCCAGCAGCTTAGTTCGTAGGGGGAATGAAAAACTGTTTTTT.

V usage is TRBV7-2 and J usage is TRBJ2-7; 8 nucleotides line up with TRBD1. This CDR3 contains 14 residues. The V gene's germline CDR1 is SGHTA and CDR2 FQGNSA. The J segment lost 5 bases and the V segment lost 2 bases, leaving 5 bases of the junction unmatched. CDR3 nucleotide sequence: TGTGCCAGCAGCTTAATACAGGGGGTAAACGAGCAGTACTTC. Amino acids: CASSLIQGVNEQYF.

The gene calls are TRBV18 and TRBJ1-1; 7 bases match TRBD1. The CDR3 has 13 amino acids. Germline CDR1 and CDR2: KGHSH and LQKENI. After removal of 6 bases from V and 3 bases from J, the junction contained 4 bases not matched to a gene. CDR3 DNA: TGTGCCAGCTCTGAAACAGGGGACACTGAAGCTTTCTTT. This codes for CASSETGDTEAFF.

CDR3 sequence: CSAVGGSDNEQFF. The CDR3, as DNA: TGCAGCGCTGTCGGAGGGTCCGACAATGAGCAGTTCTTC. This chain links TRBV29-1 with TRBJ2-1; D possibly corresponds to TRBD2 (6 bases). Germline V CDR1 and CDR2: SQVTM, ANQGSEA. Trimming removed 7 bases from V and 5 bases from J, with 15 bases in between. The CDR3 has 13 residues.

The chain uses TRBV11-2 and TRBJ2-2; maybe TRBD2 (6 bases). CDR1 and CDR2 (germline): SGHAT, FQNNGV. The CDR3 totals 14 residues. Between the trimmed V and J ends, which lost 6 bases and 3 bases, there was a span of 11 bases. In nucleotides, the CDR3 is TGTGCCAGCAGTCTGGGACTGTACACCGGGGAGCTGTTTTTT. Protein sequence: CASSLGLYTGELFF.

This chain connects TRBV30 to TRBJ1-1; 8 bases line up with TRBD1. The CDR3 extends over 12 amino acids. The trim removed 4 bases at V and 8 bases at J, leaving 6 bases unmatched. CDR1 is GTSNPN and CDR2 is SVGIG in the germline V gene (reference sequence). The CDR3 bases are TGTGCCTGGAACGTTGGACAGGGCGAAGCTTTCTTT. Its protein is CAWNVGQGEAFF.

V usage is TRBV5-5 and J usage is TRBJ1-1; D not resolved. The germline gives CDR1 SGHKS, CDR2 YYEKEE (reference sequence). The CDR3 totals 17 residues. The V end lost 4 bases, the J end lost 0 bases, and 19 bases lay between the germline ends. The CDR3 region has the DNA TGTGCCAGCAGCCTAGTAGGTATAAGGCTCATGAACACTGAAGCTTTCTTT. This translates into CASSLVGIRLMNTEAFF.

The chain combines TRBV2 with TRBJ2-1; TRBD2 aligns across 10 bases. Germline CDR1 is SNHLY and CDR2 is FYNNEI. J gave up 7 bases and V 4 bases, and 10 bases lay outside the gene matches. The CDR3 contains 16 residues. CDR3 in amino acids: CASSASSGSLSNEQFF. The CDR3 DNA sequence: TGTGCCAGCAGTGCTTCTAGCGGGAGCCTCTCAAATGAGCAGTTCTTC. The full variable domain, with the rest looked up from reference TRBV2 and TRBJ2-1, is EPEVTQTPSHQVTQMGQEVILRCVPISNHLYFYWYRQILGQKVEFLVSFYNNEISEKSEIFDDQFSVERPDGSNFTLKIRSTKLEDSAMYFCASSASSGSLSNEQFFGPGTRLTVL.

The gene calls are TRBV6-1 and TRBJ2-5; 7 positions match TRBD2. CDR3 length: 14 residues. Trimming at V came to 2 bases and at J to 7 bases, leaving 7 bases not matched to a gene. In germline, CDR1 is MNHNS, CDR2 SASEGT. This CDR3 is CASSETASGGTQYF. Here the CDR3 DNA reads TGTGCCAGCAGTGAAACCGCCTCGGGGGGGACCCAGTACTTC.

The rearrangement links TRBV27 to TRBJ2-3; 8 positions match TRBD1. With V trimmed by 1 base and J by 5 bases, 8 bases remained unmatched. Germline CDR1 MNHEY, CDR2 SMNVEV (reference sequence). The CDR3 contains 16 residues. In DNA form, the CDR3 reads TGTGCCAGCAGTTTATGGAGAGGACAGGGAGTAGATACGCAGTATTTT. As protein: CASSLWRGQGVDTQYF.